Below, 16 T cell receptor beta chains from the same sample are listed, as sequenced in a study of Graves' ophthalmopathy and Graves' hyperthyroidism. Amplification targeted the TCR beta CDR3 regions, with RNA transcripts as the source material. HTBI-primed first-round RT-PCR preceded second-round multiplex PCR. In TCRdb, the multiplex PCR reads were re-called with MiXCR into one record per CDR3 protein. The table lists a few hundred thousand distinct CDR3 sequences, roughly 40% of them singletons. Sequenced material: peripheral blood or thyroid tissue (not recorded which). The receptors come from an adult man with Graves' hyperthyroidism.

In its sample, this clonotype was seen many times. This may stem from a read error, because a much larger clone lies one nucleotide away. This chain links TRBV6-6 with TRBJ1-5; D not resolved. CDR3 length equals 13 residues. Germline lookup yields CDR1 MNHNY and CDR2 SVGAGI (reference sequence). Trimming stripped 6 bases from V and 0 bases from J, with 6 bases between. The CDR3 region is CASSQYSNQPQHF. As DNA, the CDR3 is TGTGCCAGCAGCCAATATAGCAATCAGCCCCAGCATTTT.

This clonotype has a count of ten or more. This sequence joins TRBV7-9 and TRBJ2-2; D remains unclear. Germline loops: CDR1 SEHNR, CDR2 FQNEAQ (reference sequence). The CDR3 is made up of 16 amino acids. Trimming took 0 bases from V and 0 from J, leaving 8 bases between them. CDR3 protein: CASSLALGPNTGELFF. DNA of the CDR3: TGTGCCAGCAGCTTAGCCTTGGGTCCGAACACCGGGGAGCTGTTTTTT.

This clonotype was seen repeatedly, ten times or more. The rearrangement uses TRBV5-1 and TRBJ1-6; D not resolved. The germline V gene has CDR1 SGHRS and CDR2 YFSETQ. This CDR3 has 15 amino acids. V lost 0 bases to trimming and J lost 10 bases, with 14 bases between them. CDR3 DNA sequence: TGCGCCAGCAGCTTGGCCCTTATAGGACTATCACCCCTCCACTTT. Translating gives CASSLALIGLSPLHF.

The table lists this clonotype with many counts. V is TRBV28 and J is TRBJ1-5; the match to TRBD1 covers 7 bases. CDR3 length: 15 residues. J lost 1 base, V lost 6 bases, and 6 bases had no gene match. The germline gives CDR1 MDHEN, CDR2 SYDVKM. The CDR3 coding sequence is TGTGCCAGCAGACAGGGGTTATCGAGCAATCAGCCCCAGCATTTT. Encoded protein: CASRQGLSSNQPQHF.

There are many counts of this clonotype. In DNA form, the CDR3 reads TGCAGTGCTGGAAGGAGAGGACGAAATCAGCCCCAGCATTTT. Protein: CSAGRRGRNQPQHF. The chain carries TRBV20-1 and TRBJ1-5; D not certain. The CDR3 is 14 residues long. V lost 5 bases to trimming and J lost 4 bases, with 15 bases between them. The V gene's germline CDR1 is DFQATT and CDR2 SNEGSKA (reference sequence).

The chain joins TRBV13 to TRBJ1-1, with 10 bases fitting TRBD1. Per the germline V gene, CDR1 is PRHDT and CDR2 is FYEKMQ (reference sequence). V gave up 6 bases and J gave up 3 bases; unmatched junction bases: 7. CDR3 size: 15 residues. CDR3 region: CASSPRTGGHTEAFF. The CDR3 region has the DNA TGTGCCAGCAGTCCGAGGACAGGGGGTCACACTGAAGCTTTCTTT.

V usage is TRBV5-4 and J usage is TRBJ2-3; D gene unclear. This CDR3 spans 14 amino acids. Per the germline V gene, CDR1 is SGHNT and CDR2 is YYREEE (reference sequence). Trimming cost V 2 bases and J 6 bases, with 13 bases left between them. The CDR3 spells CASSFQALSDTQYF. Here the CDR3 DNA reads TGTGCCAGCAGCTTCCAAGCGTTATCCGATACGCAGTATTTT.

This clonotype has ten or more counts. This rearrangement joins TRBV20-1 to TRBJ2-5; 7 nucleotides align to TRBD2. The CDR3 covers 13 residues. The ends lost 5 bases at V and 3 bases at J; junction bases unmatched: 6. Germline loops: CDR1 DFQATT, CDR2 SNEGSKA (reference sequence). CDR3 residues: CSARGDYKETQYF. The CDR3 DNA is TGCAGTGCTCGCGGGGACTATAAAGAGACCCAGTACTTC.

This clonotype was detected many times. This chain connects TRBV3-1 to TRBJ2-7; D not resolved. Trimming took 4 bases from V and 3 from J, leaving 7 bases between them. The CDR3 is 12 residues long. CDR1 and CDR2 from the germline V gene are LGHDT and YNNKEL (reference sequence). CDR3 loop: CASSRNIYEQYF. The CDR3 DNA is TGTGCCAGCAGCCGGAACATCTACGAGCAGTACTTC.

This clonotype was detected ten times or more. V is TRBV3-1 and J is TRBJ1-3; D remains ambiguous. Germline V gene data show CDR1 as LGHDT and CDR2 as YNNKEL (reference sequence). CDR3 length: 13 residues. Trimming stripped 2 bases from V and 4 bases from J, with 6 bases between. The CDR3 nucleotides read TGTGCCAGCAGCCAATCCGCCGGAAACACCATATATTTT. As protein: CASSQSAGNTIYF.

This rearrangement joins TRBV24-1 to TRBJ1-2, with 8 bases matching TRBD1. Germline loops: CDR1 KGHDR, CDR2 SFDVKD. CDR3 length: 14 amino acids. The CDR3 DNA reads TGTGCTAGAGAAGCGGACAGGGAATCGTATGGCTACACCTTC. Translation gives CAREADRESYGYTF.

This clonotype appeared many times. The chain joins TRBV10-2 to TRBJ1-6, with TRBD1 identical over 7 bases. Germline trimming cut 6 bases from V and 0 bases from J; bases unmatched to any gene: 8. This CDR3 spans 17 amino acids. Germline lookup yields CDR1 WSHSY and CDR2 SAAADI. CDR3 sequence reads: CASRPTGSSSYNSPLHF. In DNA form, the CDR3 reads TGCGCCAGCAGACCGACAGGGTCAAGCTCCTATAATTCACCCCTCCACTTT.

This clonotype was counted many times. The V gene is TRBV19, the J gene TRBJ2-5, with D possibly being TRBD2 (5 bases). The CDR3 length is 14 residues. Germline V gives CDR1 LNHDA, CDR2 SQIVND (reference sequence). Trimming cost V 7 bases and J 5 bases, with 17 bases left between them. The CDR3 coding sequence is TGTGCCAGTAAGGGTGGCGCGGGTTTGGAGACCCAGTACTTC. Translation gives CASKGGAGLETQYF.

The V call is TRBV7-2, the J call TRBJ2-7; the match to TRBD2 covers 7 bases. The V gene's germline CDR1 is SGHTA and CDR2 FQGNSA. The CDR3 is made up of 12 amino acids. The trim removed 8 bases at V and 2 bases at J, leaving 3 bases unmatched. The CDR3 DNA reads TGTGCCAGCGGGCGGGGGACCTACGAGCAGTACTTC. This gives the protein CASGRGTYEQYF.

This clonotype was counted many times. The chain recombines TRBV6-1 with TRBJ2-7; the D gene is possibly TRBD1 (8 bases). The CDR3 is 15 amino acids. The V gene's germline CDR1 is MNHNS and CDR2 SASEGT. The ends were cut back, 6 bases at V and 4 bases at J, with 19 bases in the middle. This CDR3 reads CASRGGQGAKYEQYF. The CDR3 nucleotides are TGTGCCAGCAGGGGAGGGCAGGGGGCGAAATACGAGCAGTACTTC.

The rearrangement uses TRBV2 and TRBJ1-2, with TRBD1 identical over 9 bases. In germline, CDR1 is SNHLY, CDR2 FYNNEI. The V gene end was trimmed by 8 bases and the J gene end by 8 bases; junction bases not matched to a gene: 9. This CDR3 region has 13 residues. This CDR3 reads CASVGQGGDGYTF. The CDR3 DNA reads TGTGCCAGCGTGGGACAGGGCGGCGACGGCTACACCTTC.